One and the same sample provided the 12 T cell receptor beta chains below, sequenced in a study of response to subunit inactivated influenza vaccine. TCRdb re-called the RT-PCR reads through MiXCR, storing one row per CDR3 protein. Of hundreds of thousands of distinct CDR3 sequences listed, around 20% were seen once; the top ten hold about a tenth. This specimen consisted of PBMCs from blood, obtained less than 22 months after vaccination. Source of these receptors: a man aged 50 to 75 who received an inactivated influenza vaccine.

J is TRBJ1-1 and V is TRBV4-1, with D perhaps matching TRBD1 (5 bases). The CDR3 spans 19 residues. Germline values: CDR1 MGHRA, CDR2 YSYEKL. Trimming removed 4 bases at V and 2 bases at J, with 26 bases between. The CDR3 protein is CASSLGGRRTHSINTEAFF. For the CDR3, the DNA is TGCGCCAGCAGCCTTGGGGGTAGGAGGACCCATTCCATAAACACTGAAGCTTTCTTT.

Ten or more counts support this clonotype. V and J are TRBV10-3 and TRBJ1-5; the D gene is possibly TRBD1 (6 bases). V lost 6 bases and J 1 base, leaving 13 bases between the germline ends. Germline CDR1 ENHRY, CDR2 SYGVKD. CDR3 length: 15 amino acids. CDR3 in amino acids: CAISQTGLSNQPQHF. The CDR3 DNA is TGTGCCATCAGCCAGACAGGCTTAAGCAATCAGCCCCAGCATTTT.

CDR3 nucleotides: TGTGCCATCAGTGAGTCGGCCACAGACGACAATGAGCAGTTCTTC. It yields the protein CAISESATDDNEQFF. The V gene is TRBV10-3, the J gene TRBJ2-1; D uncertain. CDR3 length: 15 residues. V was clipped by 0 bases and J by 5 bases, with 11 bases between them. Per germline, CDR1 ENHRY and CDR2 SYGVKD.

Many counts were recorded for this clonotype. The chain has TRBV9 and TRBJ1-2; 7 bases map to TRBD1. The CDR3 extends over 15 amino acids. V shed 1 base, J shed 8 bases, and the junction held 11 bases outside the gene matches. CDR1 and CDR2 from the germline V gene are SGDLS and YYNGEE. The CDR3 reads CASSVTWDSAIGYTF. DNA for the CDR3: TGTGCCAGCAGCGTAACGTGGGACAGCGCTATCGGCTACACCTTC. Filled out from reference TRBV9 and TRBJ1-2, the complete variable domain reads DSGVTQTPKHLITATGQRVTLRCSPRSGDLSVYWYQQSLDQGLQFLIQYYNGEERAKGNILERFSAQQFPDLHSELNLSSLELGDSALYFCASSVTWDSAIGYTFGSGTRLTVV.

This clonotype appeared a few times. The rearrangement uses TRBV4-2 and TRBJ1-5; D is uncertain. Germline loops: CDR1 LGHNA, CDR2 YNFKEQ. Trimming took off 2 bases at V and 7 bases at J, with 15 bases between the two ends. The CDR3 has 15 amino acids. This CDR3 is CASSQYDGLNQPQHF. The CDR3 DNA sequence: TGTGCCAGCAGCCAATATGACGGCCTGAACCAGCCCCAGCATTTT.

Concerning this clonotype: Since a much larger clone is just one base distant, this may be a read error. The chain joins TRBV12-3 or TRBV12-4 to TRBJ1-2, with TRBD1 as a possible D gene (5 bases). Trimming took off 2 bases at V and 10 bases at J, with 14 bases between the two ends. CDR3 length equals 13 residues. The CDR3 coding sequence is TGTGCCAGCAGTTTAAGCAGGGATGATGACTACACCTTC. Its translation is CASSLSRDDDYTF.

J is TRBJ1-5 and V is TRBV28, with D perhaps matching TRBD1 (5 bases). Germline V gene data show CDR1 as MDHEN and CDR2 as SYDVKM. The length of the CDR3 is 16 residues. V lost 8 bases and J lost 0, with 17 bases in between. The CDR3 sequence: CASLSSPGISNQPQHF. The CDR3 DNA follows: TGTGCCAGCCTTAGTAGCCCAGGGATTAGCAATCAGCCCCAGCATTTT. The full variable domain, with the rest looked up from reference TRBV28 and TRBJ1-5, is DVKVTQSSRYLVKRTGEKVFLECVQDMDHENMFWYRQDPGLGLRLIYFSYDVKMKEKGDIPEGYSVSREKKERFSLILESASTNQTSMYLCASLSSPGISNQPQHFGDGTRLSIL.

This clonotype was recorded many times. The V gene is TRBV7-9, the J gene TRBJ1-2, with D perhaps matching TRBD1 (6 bases). The V end was cut by 6 bases, the J end by 8 bases, with 16 bases between. Germline V lookup: CDR1 SEHNR, CDR2 FQNEAQ (reference sequence). The CDR3 length is 13 residues. The CDR3 loop reads CASSLGQTSGYTF. The CDR3 coding sequence is TGTGCCAGCAGTCTCGGACAGACCTCGGGCTACACCTTC.

CDR3 bases: TGTGCCAGCAGCTCCGTTGGGGTATATGAGCAGTTCTTC. This encodes CASSSVGVYEQFF. The rearrangement links TRBV7-6 to TRBJ2-1, with D uncertain. The germline V gene encodes CDR1 SGHVS and CDR2 FNYEAQ. The CDR3 length is 13 residues. Trimming took 4 bases from V and 8 from J, leaving 12 bases between them.

The chain joins TRBV20-1 to TRBJ1-6, with 8 bases lining up with TRBD1. CDR1 and CDR2 (germline): DFQATT, SNEGSKA (reference sequence). This CDR3 has 13 residues. CDR3 residues: CSAGQGAFSPLHF. CDR3 nucleotide sequence: TGCAGCGCGGGGCAGGGGGCCTTCTCACCCCTCCACTTT.

About this clonotype itself: At one end, the junction sequence differs from germline, possibly due to a read error. The chain employs TRBV19 and TRBJ1-6; no clear D. The CDR3 runs to 13 residues. Germline CDR1 is LNHDA and CDR2 is SQIVND (reference sequence). CDR3 residues: CASSTARNSPLQF. For the CDR3, the DNA is TGTGCCAGTAGTACAGCGAGAAATTCACCCCTCCAATTT.

Comments on this clonotype: Likely a read error: the CDR3 ends without its conserved phenylalanine or tryptophan. V and J are TRBV7-2 and TRBJ1-1, with 7 nucleotides matching TRBD1. CDR3 length equals 14 residues. Germline assignment: CDR1 SGHTA and CDR2 FQGNSA. J gave up 4 bases and V 5 bases, and 7 bases lay outside the gene matches. The CDR3 is CASSTRQGGTEAFI. The CDR3 DNA reads TGTGCCAGCAGCACCAGACAGGGCGGCACTGAAGCTTTCATT.